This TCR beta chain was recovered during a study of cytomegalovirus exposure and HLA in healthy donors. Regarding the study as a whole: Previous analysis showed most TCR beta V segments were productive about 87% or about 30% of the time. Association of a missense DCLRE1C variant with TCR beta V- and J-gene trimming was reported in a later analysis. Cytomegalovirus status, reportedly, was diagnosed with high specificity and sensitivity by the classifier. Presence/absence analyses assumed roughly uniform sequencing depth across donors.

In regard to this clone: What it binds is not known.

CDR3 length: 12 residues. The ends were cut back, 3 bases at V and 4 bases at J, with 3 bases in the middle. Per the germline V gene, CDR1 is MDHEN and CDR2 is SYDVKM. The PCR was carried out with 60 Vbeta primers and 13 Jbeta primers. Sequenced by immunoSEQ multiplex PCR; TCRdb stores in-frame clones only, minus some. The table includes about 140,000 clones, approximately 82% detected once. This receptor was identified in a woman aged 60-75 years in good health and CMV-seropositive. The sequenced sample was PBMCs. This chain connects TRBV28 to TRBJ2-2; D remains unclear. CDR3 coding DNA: TGTGCCAGCAGTTTCGGCACCGGGGAGCTGTTTTTT. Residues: CASSFGTGELFF.